The 8 T cell receptor beta chains listed next were all sequenced from one sample in a study of PD-1 blockade in classical Hodgkin lymphoma (dated by TCRdb to 2019 to 2021). What this sample's time point label stands for: cycle 4 day 1 (C4D1), after around six weeks of nivolumab. Every trial patient had relapsed after autologous stem cell transplantation, and cohorts A, B and C differed in prior brentuximab vedotin exposure. The method was the immunoSEQ multiplex PCR assay. Entries here come from immuneACCESS through TCRdb and include only in-frame sequences with V and J called. Some clones fail to appear in such tables; in the studies checked, an unresolved V gene covers under half of the shortfall, and the cause of the remainder is unknown. This sample comprises tens of thousands of clones, approximately 72% of them detected only once. The top ten clones comprise about 12% of the sample. The material was peripheral blood mononuclear cells (PBMCs), obtained before the fourth cycle of nivolumab. Receptors originate from a human donor with classical Hodgkin lymphoma.

The chain couples TRBV7-9 to TRBJ2-3; the D call may be TRBD1 or TRBD2 (7 bases each). The CDR3 sequence is 15 residues long. The germline CDR1 and CDR2 sequences are SEHNR and FQNEAQ (reference sequence). The V gene lost 4 bases and the J gene lost 1 base, with 12 bases spanning the gap. CDR3 amino acids: CASSSQGGGTDTQYF. The CDR3 coding sequence is TGTGCCAGCAGCTCCCAGGGGGGGGGCACAGATACGCAGTATTTT.

This chain connects TRBV5-4 to TRBJ2-1; 7 bases fit TRBD2. The CDR3 length is 16 residues. V lost 4 bases to trimming and J lost 3 bases; unmatched junction nucleotides: 10. CDR1 SGHNT and CDR2 YYREEE come from the germline V gene (reference sequence). This chain's CDR3 is CASSPTWEGLYNEQFF. In nucleotides, the CDR3 is TGTGCCAGCAGCCCCACGTGGGAGGGCCTCTACAATGAGCAGTTCTTC.

The chain links TRBV5-1 to TRBJ2-1; 10 bases are a match to TRBD2. V trimming: 0 bases; J trimming: 7 bases; junction bases outside the gene matches: 4. The CDR3 runs 15 residues. Germline CDR1 reads SGHRS; CDR2 reads YFSETQ. CDR3 bases: TGCGCCAGCAGCTTGGCTAGCGGGAGTTTGAATGAGCAGTTCTTC. It translates to CASSLASGSLNEQFF.

This chain uses TRBV14 with TRBJ2-3; D gene unclear. Trimming left V 6 bases short and J 0 bases short, with 1 base between. CDR3 length: 11 amino acids. CDR1 and CDR2 (germline): SGHDN, FVKESK. In nucleotides, the CDR3 is TGTGCCAGCAGAAGCACAGATACGCAGTATTTT. Protein: CASRSTDTQYF.

Details on this clone: Other DNA sequences in this specimen translate into the identical CDR3. The chain employs TRBV21-1 and TRBJ2-7; the listed D gene, TRBD1, was not tested against the DNA. TRBV21-1 is a recognized pseudogene. This CDR3 spans 14 amino acids. CDR3 loop: CASSKDRVPYEQYF. CDR3 DNA sequence: TGTGCCAGCAGCAAGGACAGGGTTCCCTACGAGCAGTACTTC.

The V and J genes are TRBV14 and TRBJ2-1; no clear D gene. Germline V gene data show CDR1 as SGHDN and CDR2 as FVKESK. This CDR3 is 12 amino acids long. The V end was cut by 2 bases, the J end by 4 bases, with 3 bases between. This CDR3 is CASSQWYNEQFF. The DNA for the CDR3 is TGTGCCAGCAGCCAATGGTACAATGAGCAGTTCTTC.

The rearrangement uses TRBV27 and TRBJ2-7, with D possibly being TRBD2 (6 bases). Germline V gives CDR1 MNHEY, CDR2 SMNVEV (reference sequence). This CDR3 is 16 amino acids long. Deletions cut 5 bases from V and 2 bases from J, with 19 bases between. The CDR3 loop is CASSTIAALSAYEQYF. CDR3 nucleotides: TGTGCCAGCAGTACGATAGCGGCCTTAAGCGCCTACGAGCAGTACTTC.

This sequence joins TRBV28 and TRBJ1-5; no firm D call. CDR1 is MDHEN, CDR2 SYDVKM, per germline. This CDR3 spans 12 amino acids. Trimming pared 0 bases from V and 6 bases from J, leaving 3 bases between. Here the CDR3 DNA reads TGTGCCAGCAGTTTATGGTTTCAGCCCCAGCATTTT. This translates into CASSLWFQPQHF.